The 10 T cell receptor beta chains below come from one sample, sequenced in a study of cytomegalovirus exposure and HLA in healthy donors. Primers included in the PCR were 60 Vbeta and 13 Jbeta primers. Only in-frame clones appear in the TCRdb table, and some are missing; sequencing was by immunoSEQ multiplex PCR. The repertoire includes about 160,000 clones, about 83% of them detected once, and under 0.95% sits in the top ten. Sequenced: PBMCs. These receptors all come from a woman between 25 and 40 years old in good health and CMV-seronegative.

This rearrangement joins TRBV30 to TRBJ1-3; D is possibly TRBD1 (6 bases). Trimming removed 2 bases from V and 1 base from J, with 9 bases in between. Looked up from germline, CDR1 is GTSNPN and CDR2 is SVGIG (reference sequence). The CDR3 has 14 residues. CDR3: CAWSQGGSGNTIYF. The CDR3 coding sequence is TGTGCCTGGAGTCAAGGGGGTTCTGGAAACACCATATATTTT.

This rearrangement joins TRBV15 to TRBJ1-6, with D unresolved. This CDR3 contains 13 residues. Germline V gives CDR1 LNHNV, CDR2 YYDKDF (reference sequence). Trimming removed 2 bases at V and 8 bases at J, with 7 bases between. CDR3 sequence (DNA): TGTGCCACCAGCAGAACCAGGCATTCACCCCTCCACTTT. Translated, it gives CATSRTRHSPLHF.

This chain uses TRBV5-1 with TRBJ1-2; D not resolved. This CDR3 spans 15 amino acids. The V gene lost 4 bases and the J gene lost 6 bases, with 19 bases spanning the gap. The germline V gene encodes CDR1 SGHRS and CDR2 YFSETQ. The CDR3 loop reads CASSPLRLGGDGYTF. CDR3 nucleotide sequence: TGCGCCAGCAGCCCTCTCAGGTTGGGAGGAGATGGCTACACCTTC.

The J gene is TRBJ2-7, the V gene TRBV28, with D possibly TRBD2 on 5 matching bases. CDR1 and CDR2 (germline): MDHEN, SYDVKM. This CDR3 has 14 residues. V lost 3 bases, J lost 3 bases, and 12 bases lay in between. The CDR3 DNA follows: TGTGCCAGCAGTTTGAATTACGGGGTCTACGAGCAGTACTTC. Translation: CASSLNYGVYEQYF.

The chain uses TRBV28 and TRBJ2-3, with D maybe TRBD2 (5 bases). V was clipped by 4 bases and J by 0 bases, with 8 bases between them. Germline V gives CDR1 MDHEN, CDR2 SYDVKM. The CDR3 is 14 residues long. DNA of the CDR3: TGTGCCAGCAGTTCTGGCGGGAGCACAGATACGCAGTATTTT. Residues: CASSSGGSTDTQYF.

The chain employs TRBV7-9 and TRBJ2-1, with 11 nucleotides matching TRBD2. The CDR3 is 17 amino acids. With V trimmed by 4 bases and J by 0 bases, 5 bases remained unmatched. CDR1 and CDR2 from the germline V gene are SEHNR and FQNEAQ (reference sequence). The CDR3 sequence is CASSWGLADHSYNEQFF. For the CDR3, the DNA is TGTGCCAGCAGCTGGGGACTAGCGGACCACTCCTACAATGAGCAGTTCTTC.

J is TRBJ1-2 and V is TRBV30, with a tentative D call TRBD1 (5 bases). Trimming removed 8 bases at V and 5 bases at J, with 18 bases between. This CDR3 is 13 amino acids long. Germline lookup yields CDR1 GTSNPN and CDR2 SVGIG (reference sequence). Here the CDR3 DNA reads TGTGCCCGGAACAGGCTAAGAGGATATGGCTACACCTTC. Amino acids: CARNRLRGYGYTF. Supplemented by reference TRBV30 and TRBJ1-2, the full variable domain reads SQTIHQWPATLVQPVGSPLSLECTVEGTSNPNLYWYRQAAGRGLQLLFYSVGIGQISSEVPQNLSASRPQDRQFILSSKKLLLSDSGFYLCARNRLRGYGYTFGSGTRLTVV.

The V gene is TRBV28, the J gene TRBJ2-7, with 11 bases identical to TRBD1. In germline, CDR1 is MDHEN, CDR2 SYDVKM. V shed 3 bases, J shed 3 bases, and the junction held 4 bases outside the gene matches. The CDR3 runs 15 residues. In DNA form, the CDR3 reads TGTGCCAGCAGTTTCGTAGGGACAGGGGGCTACGAGCAGTACTTC. It translates to CASSFVGTGGYEQYF.

CDR3 sequence reads: CASTSLGQANTEAFF. CDR3 DNA: TGTGCCAGCACCTCCCTTGGGCAGGCGAACACTGAAGCTTTCTTT. The J gene is TRBJ1-1, the V gene TRBV28; D is ambiguous. V was shortened by 7 bases and J by 1 base, with 16 bases between the two germline ends. The CDR3 sequence is 15 residues long. From germline, CDR1 is MDHEN and CDR2 SYDVKM. The variable domain in full, with the rest retrieved from reference TRBV28 and TRBJ1-1, is DVKVTQSSRYLVKRTGEKVFLECVQDMDHENMFWYRQDPGLGLRLIYFSYDVKMKEKGDIPEGYSVSREKKERFSLILESASTNQTSMYLCASTSLGQANTEAFFGQGTRLTVV.

The V gene is TRBV7-6, the J gene TRBJ2-7; 12 bases fit TRBD2. This CDR3 has 16 residues. Germline assignment: CDR1 SGHVS and CDR2 FNYEAQ. The V segment lost 5 bases and the J segment 6 bases; nucleotides outside the gene matches: 11. The CDR3 loop is CASSPGLAGTGGEQYF. The CDR3 DNA is TGTGCCAGCAGCCCCGGACTAGCGGGAACGGGAGGCGAGCAGTACTTC.